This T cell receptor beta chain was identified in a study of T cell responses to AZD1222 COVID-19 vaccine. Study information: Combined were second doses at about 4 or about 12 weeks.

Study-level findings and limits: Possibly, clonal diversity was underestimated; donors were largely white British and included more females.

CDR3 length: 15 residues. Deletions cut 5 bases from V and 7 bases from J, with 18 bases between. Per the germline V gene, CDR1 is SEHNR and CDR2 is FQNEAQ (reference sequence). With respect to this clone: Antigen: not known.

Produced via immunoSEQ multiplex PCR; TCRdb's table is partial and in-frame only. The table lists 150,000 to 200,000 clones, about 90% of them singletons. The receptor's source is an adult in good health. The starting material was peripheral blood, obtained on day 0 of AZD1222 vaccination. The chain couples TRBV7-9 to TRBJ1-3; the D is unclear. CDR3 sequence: CASSPGGAGWNTIYF. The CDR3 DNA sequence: TGTGCCAGCAGCCCCGGCGGTGCAGGTTGGAACACCATATATTTT.